A selection of T cell receptor beta chains follows, all from one sample in a study of blood T cell repertoires in COVID-19. TCRdb's table, derived via immunoSEQ multiplex PCR, lists solely in-frame clones and lacks some. The table shows about 230,000 clones, with 70% to 90% occurring only once. Sequencing input: peripheral blood. Receptors originate from a man aged 50 to 59 with COVID-19, enrolled during active disease. Both conserved end residues are part of each CDR3. D genes are given only for firm matches. Size values are once, few and many counts, or a class for expanded clones, and some rows have none.

TRBV25-1,.,.,TRBJ2-7,TGTGCCAGCAGCCCGGGACAACAAATCGGGCAGTACTTC,CASSPGQQIGQYF
TRBV10-1,TRBD1,.,TRBJ2-7,TGCGCCAGCAGTGTGACCGGACAGGGGGAGTACTTC,CASSVTGQGEYF
TRBV10-3,TRBD1,.,TRBJ1-2,TGTGCCATCAGCGCCGTTGGACAGGGGACAAACTATGGCTACACCTTC,CAISAVGQGTNYGYTF
TRBV3-1/TRBV3-2,.,.,TRBJ2-2,TGTGCCAGCAGCCAAGCTTTTCCCGGGGAGCTGTTTTTT,CASSQAFPGELFF
TRBV18,.,.,TRBJ2-7,TGTGCCAGCTCCCATGGACAAAACTACGAGCAGTACTTC,CASSHGQNYEQYF
TRBV5-1,TRBD1,.,TRBJ2-7,TGCGCCAGCAGCTTGTGGGGGGACAGGTACTACGAGCAGTACTTC,CASSLWGDRYYEQYF
TRBV7-3,TRBD2,few,TRBJ2-3,TGTGCCAGCAGCCCCGGACTAGCGGGGATCACAGATACGCAGTATTTT,CASSPGLAGITDTQYF
TRBV6-6,.,.,TRBJ1-1,TGTGCCAGCAGTTACTCATATGACACTGAAGCTTTCTTT,CASSYSYDTEAFF
TRBV27,.,.,TRBJ1-2,TGTGCCAGCAGTTTTCGGGGGGGCGACGGCTACACCTTC,CASSFRGGDGYTF
TRBV7-2,.,.,TRBJ1-1,TGTGCCAGCAGTTTCACACAGGTTTCAGGCACTGAAGCTTTCTTT,CASSFTQVSGTEAFF
TRBV28,TRBD1,.,TRBJ1-6,TGTGCCAGCAGTTCAGAGGGGGCTCGCTCACCCCTCCACTTT,CASSSEGARSPLHF
TRBV19,.,.,TRBJ2-7,TGTGCCAGTAGTTACAGGGATTGGACCTACGAGCAGTACTTC,CASSYRDWTYEQYF
TRBV30,.,.,TRBJ2-5,TGTGCCTGGAGTGATGGGTGGGGCGAGACCCAGTACTTC,CAWSDGWGETQYF
TRBV5-5,.,.,TRBJ1-1,TGTGCCAGCAGCTTGGCTGGACAGAAGAACACTGAAGCTTTCTTT,CASSLAGQKNTEAFF
TRBV30,.,.,TRBJ1-3,TGTGCCTGGGCCCTTAACTCTGGAAACACCATATATTTT,CAWALNSGNTIYF
TRBV5-4,.,.,TRBJ1-2,TGTGCCAGCAGCTTGGGGGCGAAACTACAGGGTGGAGATGGCTACACCTTC,CASSLGAKLQGGDGYTF
TRBV30,TRBD1,.,TRBJ1-6,TGTGCCTGGAGCGTAAGCCGGACAGGCGTTGGAGATTCACCCCTCCACTTT,CAWSVSRTGVGDSPLHF
TRBV18,TRBD1,.,TRBJ1-1,TGTGCCAGCTCAGGACAGGTGAACACTGAAGCTTTCTTT,CASSGQVNTEAFF
TRBV19,.,few,TRBJ1-3,TGTGCCAGTAGTATTGACAAGAGCTCTGGAAACACCATATATTTT,CASSIDKSSGNTIYF
TRBV7-2,.,.,TRBJ1-6,TGTGCCAGCAGCTTAGAGGAGAATTCACCCCTCCACTTT,CASSLEENSPLHF
TRBV30,TRBD2,.,TRBJ2-3,TGTGCCGGCGAGACTAGCGGGGGAGGAGGTGTTACGCAGTATTTT,CAGETSGGGGVTQYF
TRBV21-1,.,.,TRBJ2-4,TGTGCCAGCGAGGGAGCGGGCGTGAAAAACATTCAGTACTTC,CASEGAGVKNIQYF